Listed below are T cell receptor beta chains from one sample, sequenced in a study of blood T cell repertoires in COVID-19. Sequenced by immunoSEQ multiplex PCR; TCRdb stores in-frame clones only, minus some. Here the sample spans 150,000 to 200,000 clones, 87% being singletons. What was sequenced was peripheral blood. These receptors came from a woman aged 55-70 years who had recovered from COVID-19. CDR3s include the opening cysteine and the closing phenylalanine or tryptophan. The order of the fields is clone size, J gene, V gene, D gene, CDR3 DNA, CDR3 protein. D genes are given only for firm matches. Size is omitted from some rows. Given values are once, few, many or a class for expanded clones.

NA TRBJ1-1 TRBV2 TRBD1 TGTGCCAGCAAAACAGGGGGTTTGAACACTGAAGCTTTCTTT CASKTGGLNTEAFF
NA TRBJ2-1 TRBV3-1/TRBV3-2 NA TGTGCCAGCAGCCAAGATCCCTCAAACTGGAATGAGCAGTTCTTC CASSQDPSNWNEQFF
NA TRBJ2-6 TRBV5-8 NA TGTGCCAGCAGCTTGGGAGGGCGCCGTGGGGCCAACGTCCTGACTTTC CASSLGGRRGANVLTF
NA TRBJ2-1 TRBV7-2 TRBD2 TGTGCCAGCAGCTTCTCTAGCGGGGCTTACAATGAGCAGTTCTTC CASSFSSGAYNEQFF
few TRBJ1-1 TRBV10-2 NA TGCGCCAGCAGTGAGGGCAGGCAAACGACTGAAGCTTTCTTT CASSEGRQTTEAFF
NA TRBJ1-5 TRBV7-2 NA TGTGCCAGCAGATTAGATTCAGGGAGCAATCAGCCCCAGCATTTT CASRLDSGSNQPQHF
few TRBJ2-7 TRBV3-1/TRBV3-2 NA TGTGCCAGCAGCCAAGACCCGGGGATGGTGAGGGAGCAGTACTTC CASSQDPGMVREQYF
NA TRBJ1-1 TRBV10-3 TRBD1 TGTGCCATCAGTGCTGGGACAGCGGAAGAAGCTTTCTTT CAISAGTAEEAFF
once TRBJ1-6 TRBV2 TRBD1 TGTGCCAGCAGTGAACAGGGGGCAGCTTATAATTCACCCCTCCACTTT CASSEQGAAYNSPLHF
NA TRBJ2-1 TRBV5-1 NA TGCGCCAGCAGCTTGGCAGCGGGGACATACAATGAGCAGTTCTTC CASSLAAGTYNEQFF
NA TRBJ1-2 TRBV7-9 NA TGTGCCAGCAGCTTTGAACAGATTTATGGCTACACCTTC CASSFEQIYGYTF
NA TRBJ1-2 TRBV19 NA TGTGCCAGTAGTATCCGGTATGGCTACACCTTC CASSIRYGYTF
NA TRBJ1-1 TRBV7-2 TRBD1 TGTGCCAGCAGCCCCACAGGGGCGAACACTGAAGCTTTCTTT CASSPTGANTEAFF
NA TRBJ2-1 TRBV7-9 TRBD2 TGTGCCAGCAGGACTGATCGGGGGGACTCCTACAATGAGCAGTTCTTC CASRTDRGDSYNEQFF
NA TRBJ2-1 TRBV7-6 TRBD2 TGTGCCAGCAGCTTAGCTCGAGCGGGGGGCGGGTATGAGCAGTTCTTC CASSLARAGGGYEQFF
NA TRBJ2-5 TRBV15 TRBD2 TGTGCCACCAGCAGACCTGTAGCGGGGGGGGGAGAGACCCAGTACTTC CATSRPVAGGGETQYF